This TCR beta chain was profiled in a study of Ad26.COV2.S vaccination and SARS-CoV-2 variants (dated by TCRdb to 2020 to 2022). Some background on the complete study: Vaccine-arm donors were drawn from COV1001, a multicentre, randomized, double-blind, placebo-controlled phase I-IIa trial of Ad26.COV2.S in healthy adults. Ad26.COV2.S was administered intramuscularly at a dose of 5x10^10 or 1x10^11 viral particles, either as one shot or as two shots given 56 days apart. TCRbeta repertoire sequencing served as the tool for gauging how specific and how broad the SARS-CoV-2-reactive T cell receptors were following Ad26.COV2.S vaccination. The TCR-sequenced set comprised approximately 32 samples: around 20 Ad26.COV2.S vaccine recipients, 5 placebo recipients and 8 SARS-CoV-2 convalescent individuals. Participants in the trial were split at random into five groups of five each, receiving low-dose or high-dose Ad26.COV2.S once or twice, or else placebo on both occasions. Investigators did not know the trial group allocation while performing experiments and assessing outcomes.

The immunoSEQ Assay was used to sequence TCRbeta CDR3 regions. After extraction, genomic DNA underwent amplification by bias-controlled multiplex PCR, followed by high-throughput sequencing. Processing in the source paper ran as follows. Collapsing and filtering of sequences were performed to quantify the absolute abundance of each unique TCRbeta CDR3 region. T cell fraction was estimated by normalizing TCRbeta template counts to usable DNA, which was measured by amplifying reference genes present in all nucleated cells. Repertoire TCRs were annotated as SARS-CoV-2-specific by exact matching of V gene, CDR3 amino acid sequence and J gene to a known reactive TCR set. The reference SARS-CoV-2 TCR set was obtained from MIRA and was filtered for enrichment in COVID-19-positive ImmuneCODE repertoires, whereby public or cross-reactive TCRs were removed. Drawing on the MIRA antigens, annotated TCRs were analysed further at the level of specific ORF or position within ORF. Breadth was defined as the number of annotated unique rearrangements divided by the total number of unique productive rearrangements, and depth was defined as the summed frequency of the annotated unique rearrangements. Group comparisons of TCR breadth used two-sided Wilcoxon rank-sum tests. Imported from immuneACCESS, the table was reduced by TCRdb to in-frame sequences with V and J called. These copies leave out some clones; in studies compared against another copy, an unresolved V gene accounts for under half, and the cause of the remainder is not known. The D gene and trimming were derived from the DNA, and the V and J assignments and clone size from that table. Here the sample has about 480,000 clones; around 88% occur a single time. The ten largest clones take up 9.5% to 15% of the sample.

In the paper's terms, the treatment or condition label means: some 19 received Ad26.COV2.S at low or high dose, single or two shots; about 5 received placebo; per-sample allocation not given. For vaccine and placebo recipients, the sequenced repertoires came from samples collected on day 63 after the first injection. In Cohort 1b, fewer than 30 adults aged 18-55 years were enrolled at a single site in Boston, USA, between 29 July and 7 August 2020. Ad26.COV2.S was a replication-incompetent adenovirus type 26 vector expressing a prefusion-stabilized SARS-CoV-2 spike protein from the original Wuhan strain. Remarks on this clone: The clone's antigen remains unknown. The input lacks base qualities; no much larger clone sits a single base away.

Clipping removes 4 bases from V and 3 bases from J, with 6 as the unmatched junction base count. From the germline V gene, CDR1 is KGHSH and CDR2 is LQKENI. CDR3 length: 15 amino acids, cysteine to phenylalanine. Just the 45-base CDR3 DNA is kept, in frame starting at base 1. Study-wide conclusions, independent of this receptor: The study was not powered for comparison of responses between vaccine doses or regimens. The authors noted that the TCR breadth and depth analyses may have underestimated total T cell responses. After vaccination, spike-specific CD8+ and CD4+ T cell responses were reported to show substantial breadth. Vaccine and placebo recipients had comparable non-spike TCR breadth, which fits with the vaccine containing only spike. Compared with placebo recipients, Ad26.COV2.S recipients showed higher spike-specific TCR breadth (P = 0.0014).

Here the sequenced sample was peripheral blood, taken in a trial of Ad26.COV2.S vaccine versus placebo. The chain couples TRBV18 to TRBJ1-3; the junction holds 7 bases that match TRBD1. This receptor was identified in a person between 18 and 60 years old who received the Ad26.COV2.S COVID-19 vaccine or a placebo. The DNA is as follows: TGTGCCAGCTCACGGGACAGTGGCGGTGGAAACACCATATATTTT. It translates to CASSRDSGGGNTIYF.